This TCR beta chain was captured by sequencing in a study of response to subunit inactivated influenza vaccine. Findings of the study overall: Authors suggested each seasonal flu vaccination may recruit only limited numbers of new T cells.

TCRdb ran MiXCR on the RT-PCR reads and lists one entry per CDR3 protein. The sample holds about 500,000 distinct CDR3 sequences; approximately 15% are singletons and the top ten take 3%. The CDR3 has 11 residues. In germline, CDR1 is GTSNPN, CDR2 SVGIG (reference sequence). V was cut by 2 bases and J by 3 bases, with 5 bases left in between. This clonotype turned up a few times. Its antigen remains unknown. Sequenced material: CD4+ T cells sorted from PBMCs, taken around 25 months after vaccination. The TCR was taken from a man between 50 and 69 years old who received an inactivated influenza vaccine. The gene calls are TRBV30 and TRBJ2-7; no firm D call. This CDR3 is CAWSNNYEQYF. The CDR3 DNA reads as TGTGCCTGGAGTAACAACTACGAGCAGTACTTC.